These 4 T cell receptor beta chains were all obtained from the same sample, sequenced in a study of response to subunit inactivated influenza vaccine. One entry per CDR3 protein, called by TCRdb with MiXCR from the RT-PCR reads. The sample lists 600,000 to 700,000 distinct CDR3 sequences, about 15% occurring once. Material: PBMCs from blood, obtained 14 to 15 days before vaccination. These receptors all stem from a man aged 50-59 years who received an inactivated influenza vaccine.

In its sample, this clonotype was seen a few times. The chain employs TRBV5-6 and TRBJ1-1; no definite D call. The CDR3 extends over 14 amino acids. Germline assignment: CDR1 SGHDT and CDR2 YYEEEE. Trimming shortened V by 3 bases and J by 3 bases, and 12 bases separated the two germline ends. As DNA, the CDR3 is TGTGCCAGCAGCTCAGACCCTGAGTACACTGAAGCTTTCTTT. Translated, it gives CASSSDPEYTEAFF.

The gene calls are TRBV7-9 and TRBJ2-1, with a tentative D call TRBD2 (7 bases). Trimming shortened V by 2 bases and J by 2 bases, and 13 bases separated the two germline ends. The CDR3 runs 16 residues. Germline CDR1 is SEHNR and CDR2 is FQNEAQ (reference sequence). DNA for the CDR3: TGTGCCAGCAGCTTATATACGGGGGGCACCTACAATGAGCAGTTCTTC. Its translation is CASSLYTGGTYNEQFF.

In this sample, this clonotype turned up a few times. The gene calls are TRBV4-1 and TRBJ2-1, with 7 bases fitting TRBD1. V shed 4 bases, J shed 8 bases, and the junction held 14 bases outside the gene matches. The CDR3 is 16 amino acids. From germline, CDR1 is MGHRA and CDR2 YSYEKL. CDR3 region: CASSRNPGQRFDEQFF. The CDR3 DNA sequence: TGCGCCAGCAGCCGCAACCCGGGACAGCGGTTCGATGAGCAGTTCTTC.

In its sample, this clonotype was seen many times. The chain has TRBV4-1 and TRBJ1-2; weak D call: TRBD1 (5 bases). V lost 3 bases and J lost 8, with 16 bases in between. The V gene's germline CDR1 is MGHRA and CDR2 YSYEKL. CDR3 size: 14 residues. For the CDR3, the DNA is TGCGCCAGCAGCCATCCCCCCGGGGCGACCGGCTACACCTTC. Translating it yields CASSHPPGATGYTF.